Listed here are 23 T cell receptor beta chains from one sample, sequenced in a study of T cells in Graves' hyperthyroidism and ophthalmopathy. RNA transcripts served as the template for amplifying TCR beta CDR3 regions. HTBI primers were used for first-round RT-PCR of the TCR CDR3. One entry per CDR3 protein results from TCRdb running MiXCR on the multiplex PCR reads. The profile shows about 360,000 distinct CDR3 sequences, approximately 14% of them singletons. The sample taken for sequencing was blood. These TCRs come from a woman aged 18-29 years with Graves' hyperthyroidism that later progressed to Graves' ophthalmopathy.

This clonotype was detected many times. The gene calls are TRBV7-2 and TRBJ2-5, with D perhaps TRBD1 (6 bases). V lost 5 bases, J lost 5 bases, and 18 bases lay in between. The CDR3 covers 15 residues. From germline, CDR1 is SGHTA and CDR2 FQGNSA. CDR3 in amino acids: CASSHADGGRETQYF. The CDR3 DNA sequence: TGTGCCAGCAGCCACGCAGATGGGGGCAGGGAGACCCAGTACTTC.

Worth noting for this clonotype: The junction shows a germline mismatch at one end, possibly a read error. The chain joins TRBV7-9 to TRBJ2-1; D gene uncertain. The CDR3 has 13 residues. CDR1 is SEHNR and CDR2 is FQNEAQ in the germline V gene (reference sequence). As DNA, the CDR3 is TGTGCCAGCAGCTTAGGGATCTACAATGGGCAGTTCTTC. Amino acid sequence: CASSLGIYNGQFF.

This clonotype was found many times. This chain uses TRBV7-8 with TRBJ2-1; D possibly corresponds to TRBD1 (6 bases). Germline V CDR1 and CDR2: SGHVS, FQNEAQ. The germline V and J ends were trimmed by 5 bases and 3 bases, with 11 bases remaining between them. This CDR3 has 14 residues. The CDR3 DNA follows: TGTGCCAGCAGCAGCAGACAGGTCTACAATGAGCAGTTCTTC. Translated: CASSSRQVYNEQFF.

At least ten counts were recorded for this clonotype. The V call is TRBV27, the J call TRBJ2-7; D is possibly TRBD1 (5 bases). CDR1 is MNHEY, CDR2 SMNVEV, per germline (reference sequence). V lost 2 bases and J lost 0, with 11 bases in between. The CDR3 is made up of 15 amino acids. The CDR3 DNA is TGTGCCAGCAGTTTAGACAGTGAGAGCTCCTACGAGCAGTACTTC. Translating gives CASSLDSESSYEQYF.

CDR3 in amino acids: CSASDGFYEQYF. CDR3 DNA sequence: TGCAGTGCTAGCGACGGATTTTACGAGCAGTACTTC. The chain uses TRBV20-1 and TRBJ2-7; D is unclear. V was clipped by 3 bases and J by 4 bases, with 10 bases between them. The V gene's germline CDR1 is DFQATT and CDR2 SNEGSKA (reference sequence). The length of the CDR3 is 12 residues.

The rearrangement links TRBV27 to TRBJ2-2, with 7 positions matching TRBD2. V trimming: 7 bases; J trimming: 1 base; junction bases outside the gene matches: 3. Germline loops: CDR1 MNHEY, CDR2 SMNVEV (reference sequence). The CDR3 sequence is 14 residues long. This CDR3 is CASTSSGNTGELFF. In nucleotides, the CDR3 is TGTGCCAGCACCTCTAGCGGGAACACCGGGGAGCTGTTTTTT.

This clonotype was recorded many times. The chain has TRBV14 and TRBJ2-4; D remains ambiguous. CDR3 length: 12 residues. V lost 4 bases to trimming and J lost 9 bases, with 10 bases between them. From germline, CDR1 is SGHDN and CDR2 FVKESK. In DNA form, the CDR3 reads TGTGCCAGCAGCCGCCGTTCGGGCATTCAGTACTTC. Its translation: CASSRRSGIQYF.

This clonotype has a count of ten or more. For the CDR3, the DNA is TGTGCCAGCAGCCCAAACATAGGTAGCTCCTACGAGCAGTACTTC. Translated, it gives CASSPNIGSSYEQYF. The chain uses TRBV3-1 and TRBJ2-7; D is unclear. CDR1 and CDR2 from the germline V gene are LGHDT and YNNKEL (reference sequence). Trimming removed 4 bases at V and 0 bases at J, with 13 bases between. CDR3 length equals 15 residues.

This sequence joins TRBV6-6 and TRBJ2-1, with D possibly being TRBD1 (5 bases). The DNA end lines up better with TRBJ2-7; the J call may be wrong. The CDR3 contains 15 residues. CDR1 is MNHNY, CDR2 SVGAGI, per germline (reference sequence). CDR3 sequence reads: CASSYSSGSYNEQYF. CDR3 nucleotides: TGTGCCAGCAGTTACTCTTCAGGGTCCTACAATGAGCAGTACTTC.

This clonotype was counted between two and nine times. The chain employs TRBV5-5 and TRBJ2-2; D may be TRBD1 or TRBD2 (6 bases each). This CDR3 contains 16 residues. Germline CDR1 and CDR2: SGHKS and YYEKEE (reference sequence). V was shortened by 4 bases and J by 4 bases, with 17 bases between the two germline ends. This CDR3 is CASSRGPKGGTGELFF. As DNA, the CDR3 is TGTGCCAGCAGCCGTGGACCAAAGGGGGGCACCGGGGAGCTGTTTTTT. The whole variable domain, filled in from reference TRBV5-5 and TRBJ2-2, reads DAGVTQSPTHLIKTRGQQVTLRCSPISGHKSVSWYQQVLGQGPQFIFQYYEKEERGRGNFPDRFSARQFPNYSSELNVNALLLGDSALYLCASSRGPKGGTGELFFGEGSRLTVL.

The chain links TRBV2 to TRBJ2-7; 8 bases fit TRBD1. The CDR3 is made up of 15 amino acids. The ends lost 6 bases at V and 2 bases at J; junction bases unmatched: 9. Germline V lookup: CDR1 SNHLY, CDR2 FYNNEI. The chain's CDR3 is CASRTSGTGTYEQYF. As DNA, the CDR3 is TGTGCCAGCAGGACCTCCGGGACAGGAACCTACGAGCAGTACTTC.

The V gene is TRBV19, the J gene TRBJ1-1, with 10 positions matching TRBD1. Trimming removed 6 bases from V and 5 bases from J; junction bases left unmatched: 12. The germline gives CDR1 LNHDA, CDR2 SQIVND (reference sequence). The CDR3 is 16 residues long. In nucleotides, the CDR3 is TGTGCCAGTAGCCGGAATCGGGACAGGGGAGGGACTGAAGCTTTCTTT. Translated, it gives CASSRNRDRGGTEAFF.

V gene TRBV11-3 combines with J gene TRBJ2-3; D is possibly TRBD2 (6 bases). Germline V gene lookup returns CDR1 SGHNT and CDR2 YENEEA. V was clipped by 0 bases and J by 4 bases, with 11 bases between them. The CDR3 is 15 amino acids. For the CDR3, the DNA is TGTGCCAGCAGCTTAGATGGACCTAGCGCAGATACGCAGTATTTT. This sequence encodes CASSLDGPSADTQYF.

This clonotype was recorded many times. This chain links TRBV28 with TRBJ2-5; unclear D gene. V shed 3 bases and J shed 0 bases, with 14 bases lying between them. Germline-derived CDR1 and CDR2 are MDHEN and SYDVKM. The CDR3 has 16 amino acids. CDR3 loop: CASSFGWAQHQETQYF. CDR3 sequence (DNA): TGTGCCAGCAGTTTTGGGTGGGCGCAGCACCAAGAGACCCAGTACTTC.

The chain recombines TRBV9 with TRBJ2-1; perhaps TRBD2 as D (5 bases). Trimming removed 4 bases at V and 6 bases at J, with 17 bases between. Germline loops: CDR1 SGDLS, CDR2 YYNGEE. The CDR3 has 15 amino acids. This CDR3 reads CASSPHGRDRNEQFF. The CDR3 DNA reads as TGTGCCAGCAGCCCCCACGGACGGGATCGCAATGAGCAGTTCTTC.

Points on this clonotype: A much bigger clone sits one base away, suggesting this may be a read error. V usage is TRBV20-1 and J usage is TRBJ1-2, with no clear D. CDR1 and CDR2 (germline): DFQATT, SNEGSKA (reference sequence). The CDR3 totals 13 residues. The germline V and J ends were trimmed by 6 bases and 1 base, with 12 bases remaining between them. CDR3 in amino acids: CSASPQDNYGYTF. The CDR3 DNA reads as TGCAGTGCCAGCCCCCAAGATAACTATGGCTACACCTTC.

This clonotype was counted at least ten times. This chain connects TRBV20-1 to TRBJ2-7, with TRBD2 identical over 8 bases. Germline V gives CDR1 DFQATT, CDR2 SNEGSKA (reference sequence). J was trimmed by 3 bases and V by 0 bases; bases with no gene match: 4. The CDR3 is 14 amino acids. The CDR3 reads CSAREQREYYEQYF. The CDR3 DNA follows: TGCAGTGCTAGAGAACAGCGGGAGTACTACGAGCAGTACTTC.

At least ten counts were recorded for this clonotype. The rearrangement joins TRBV30 to TRBJ2-1; no firm D call. CDR1 and CDR2 (germline): GTSNPN, SVGIG (reference sequence). Trimming cost V 1 base and J 3 bases, with 4 bases left between them. CDR3 length: 12 amino acids. The CDR3 DNA reads TGTGCCTGGAGTGGAAACTACAATGAGCAGTTCTTC. Encoded protein: CAWSGNYNEQFF.

V is TRBV27 and J is TRBJ2-6; D is unresolved. The germline gives CDR1 MNHEY, CDR2 SMNVEV (reference sequence). The V gene lost 3 bases and the J gene lost 1 base, with 10 bases spanning the gap. The CDR3 runs 16 residues. This CDR3 is CASSFQALSGANVLTF. CDR3 in DNA: TGTGCCAGCAGTTTCCAGGCTCTTTCTGGGGCCAACGTCCTGACTTTC.

This rearrangement joins TRBV11-2 to TRBJ2-1; TRBD2 agrees at 11 bases. CDR3 length: 18 residues. Per the germline V gene, CDR1 is SGHAT and CDR2 is FQNNGV. J was trimmed by 2 bases and V by 7 bases; bases with no gene match: 13. CDR3 amino acids: CASTGRGLAGGTYNEQFF. The CDR3 DNA reads TGTGCCAGCACGGGGAGAGGTCTAGCGGGAGGCACCTACAATGAGCAGTTCTTC.

This clonotype was recorded at least ten times. The chain employs TRBV6-2 or TRBV6-3 and TRBJ2-7, with D possibly called TRBD1 or TRBD2 (5 bases each). This CDR3 is built from 13 residues. The V gene's germline CDR1 is MNHEY and CDR2 SVGEGT. V was shortened by 2 bases and J by 3 bases, with 8 bases between the two germline ends. The CDR3 region is CASSYQGVYEQYF. The CDR3 nucleotides are TGTGCCAGCAGTTACCAGGGAGTCTACGAGCAGTACTTC.

This chain connects TRBV4-3 to TRBJ2-7; D uncertain. The V and J ends lost 4 bases and 2 bases respectively, with 12 bases between them. The V gene's germline CDR1 is LGHNA and CDR2 YSLEER. The CDR3 extends over 14 amino acids. The DNA for the CDR3 is TGCGCCAGCAGCCCGACGGTGGTGACCTACGAGCAGTACTTC. Translating gives CASSPTVVTYEQYF.

The V and J genes are TRBV7-2 and TRBJ2-7; D is unclear. Germline V gives CDR1 SGHTA, CDR2 FQGNSA. The V end was cut by 0 bases, the J end by 9 bases, with 6 bases between. The CDR3 totals 11 residues. The CDR3 sequence is CASSLASVQYF. The DNA of the CDR3 is TGTGCCAGCAGCTTAGCAAGCGTGCAGTACTTC.